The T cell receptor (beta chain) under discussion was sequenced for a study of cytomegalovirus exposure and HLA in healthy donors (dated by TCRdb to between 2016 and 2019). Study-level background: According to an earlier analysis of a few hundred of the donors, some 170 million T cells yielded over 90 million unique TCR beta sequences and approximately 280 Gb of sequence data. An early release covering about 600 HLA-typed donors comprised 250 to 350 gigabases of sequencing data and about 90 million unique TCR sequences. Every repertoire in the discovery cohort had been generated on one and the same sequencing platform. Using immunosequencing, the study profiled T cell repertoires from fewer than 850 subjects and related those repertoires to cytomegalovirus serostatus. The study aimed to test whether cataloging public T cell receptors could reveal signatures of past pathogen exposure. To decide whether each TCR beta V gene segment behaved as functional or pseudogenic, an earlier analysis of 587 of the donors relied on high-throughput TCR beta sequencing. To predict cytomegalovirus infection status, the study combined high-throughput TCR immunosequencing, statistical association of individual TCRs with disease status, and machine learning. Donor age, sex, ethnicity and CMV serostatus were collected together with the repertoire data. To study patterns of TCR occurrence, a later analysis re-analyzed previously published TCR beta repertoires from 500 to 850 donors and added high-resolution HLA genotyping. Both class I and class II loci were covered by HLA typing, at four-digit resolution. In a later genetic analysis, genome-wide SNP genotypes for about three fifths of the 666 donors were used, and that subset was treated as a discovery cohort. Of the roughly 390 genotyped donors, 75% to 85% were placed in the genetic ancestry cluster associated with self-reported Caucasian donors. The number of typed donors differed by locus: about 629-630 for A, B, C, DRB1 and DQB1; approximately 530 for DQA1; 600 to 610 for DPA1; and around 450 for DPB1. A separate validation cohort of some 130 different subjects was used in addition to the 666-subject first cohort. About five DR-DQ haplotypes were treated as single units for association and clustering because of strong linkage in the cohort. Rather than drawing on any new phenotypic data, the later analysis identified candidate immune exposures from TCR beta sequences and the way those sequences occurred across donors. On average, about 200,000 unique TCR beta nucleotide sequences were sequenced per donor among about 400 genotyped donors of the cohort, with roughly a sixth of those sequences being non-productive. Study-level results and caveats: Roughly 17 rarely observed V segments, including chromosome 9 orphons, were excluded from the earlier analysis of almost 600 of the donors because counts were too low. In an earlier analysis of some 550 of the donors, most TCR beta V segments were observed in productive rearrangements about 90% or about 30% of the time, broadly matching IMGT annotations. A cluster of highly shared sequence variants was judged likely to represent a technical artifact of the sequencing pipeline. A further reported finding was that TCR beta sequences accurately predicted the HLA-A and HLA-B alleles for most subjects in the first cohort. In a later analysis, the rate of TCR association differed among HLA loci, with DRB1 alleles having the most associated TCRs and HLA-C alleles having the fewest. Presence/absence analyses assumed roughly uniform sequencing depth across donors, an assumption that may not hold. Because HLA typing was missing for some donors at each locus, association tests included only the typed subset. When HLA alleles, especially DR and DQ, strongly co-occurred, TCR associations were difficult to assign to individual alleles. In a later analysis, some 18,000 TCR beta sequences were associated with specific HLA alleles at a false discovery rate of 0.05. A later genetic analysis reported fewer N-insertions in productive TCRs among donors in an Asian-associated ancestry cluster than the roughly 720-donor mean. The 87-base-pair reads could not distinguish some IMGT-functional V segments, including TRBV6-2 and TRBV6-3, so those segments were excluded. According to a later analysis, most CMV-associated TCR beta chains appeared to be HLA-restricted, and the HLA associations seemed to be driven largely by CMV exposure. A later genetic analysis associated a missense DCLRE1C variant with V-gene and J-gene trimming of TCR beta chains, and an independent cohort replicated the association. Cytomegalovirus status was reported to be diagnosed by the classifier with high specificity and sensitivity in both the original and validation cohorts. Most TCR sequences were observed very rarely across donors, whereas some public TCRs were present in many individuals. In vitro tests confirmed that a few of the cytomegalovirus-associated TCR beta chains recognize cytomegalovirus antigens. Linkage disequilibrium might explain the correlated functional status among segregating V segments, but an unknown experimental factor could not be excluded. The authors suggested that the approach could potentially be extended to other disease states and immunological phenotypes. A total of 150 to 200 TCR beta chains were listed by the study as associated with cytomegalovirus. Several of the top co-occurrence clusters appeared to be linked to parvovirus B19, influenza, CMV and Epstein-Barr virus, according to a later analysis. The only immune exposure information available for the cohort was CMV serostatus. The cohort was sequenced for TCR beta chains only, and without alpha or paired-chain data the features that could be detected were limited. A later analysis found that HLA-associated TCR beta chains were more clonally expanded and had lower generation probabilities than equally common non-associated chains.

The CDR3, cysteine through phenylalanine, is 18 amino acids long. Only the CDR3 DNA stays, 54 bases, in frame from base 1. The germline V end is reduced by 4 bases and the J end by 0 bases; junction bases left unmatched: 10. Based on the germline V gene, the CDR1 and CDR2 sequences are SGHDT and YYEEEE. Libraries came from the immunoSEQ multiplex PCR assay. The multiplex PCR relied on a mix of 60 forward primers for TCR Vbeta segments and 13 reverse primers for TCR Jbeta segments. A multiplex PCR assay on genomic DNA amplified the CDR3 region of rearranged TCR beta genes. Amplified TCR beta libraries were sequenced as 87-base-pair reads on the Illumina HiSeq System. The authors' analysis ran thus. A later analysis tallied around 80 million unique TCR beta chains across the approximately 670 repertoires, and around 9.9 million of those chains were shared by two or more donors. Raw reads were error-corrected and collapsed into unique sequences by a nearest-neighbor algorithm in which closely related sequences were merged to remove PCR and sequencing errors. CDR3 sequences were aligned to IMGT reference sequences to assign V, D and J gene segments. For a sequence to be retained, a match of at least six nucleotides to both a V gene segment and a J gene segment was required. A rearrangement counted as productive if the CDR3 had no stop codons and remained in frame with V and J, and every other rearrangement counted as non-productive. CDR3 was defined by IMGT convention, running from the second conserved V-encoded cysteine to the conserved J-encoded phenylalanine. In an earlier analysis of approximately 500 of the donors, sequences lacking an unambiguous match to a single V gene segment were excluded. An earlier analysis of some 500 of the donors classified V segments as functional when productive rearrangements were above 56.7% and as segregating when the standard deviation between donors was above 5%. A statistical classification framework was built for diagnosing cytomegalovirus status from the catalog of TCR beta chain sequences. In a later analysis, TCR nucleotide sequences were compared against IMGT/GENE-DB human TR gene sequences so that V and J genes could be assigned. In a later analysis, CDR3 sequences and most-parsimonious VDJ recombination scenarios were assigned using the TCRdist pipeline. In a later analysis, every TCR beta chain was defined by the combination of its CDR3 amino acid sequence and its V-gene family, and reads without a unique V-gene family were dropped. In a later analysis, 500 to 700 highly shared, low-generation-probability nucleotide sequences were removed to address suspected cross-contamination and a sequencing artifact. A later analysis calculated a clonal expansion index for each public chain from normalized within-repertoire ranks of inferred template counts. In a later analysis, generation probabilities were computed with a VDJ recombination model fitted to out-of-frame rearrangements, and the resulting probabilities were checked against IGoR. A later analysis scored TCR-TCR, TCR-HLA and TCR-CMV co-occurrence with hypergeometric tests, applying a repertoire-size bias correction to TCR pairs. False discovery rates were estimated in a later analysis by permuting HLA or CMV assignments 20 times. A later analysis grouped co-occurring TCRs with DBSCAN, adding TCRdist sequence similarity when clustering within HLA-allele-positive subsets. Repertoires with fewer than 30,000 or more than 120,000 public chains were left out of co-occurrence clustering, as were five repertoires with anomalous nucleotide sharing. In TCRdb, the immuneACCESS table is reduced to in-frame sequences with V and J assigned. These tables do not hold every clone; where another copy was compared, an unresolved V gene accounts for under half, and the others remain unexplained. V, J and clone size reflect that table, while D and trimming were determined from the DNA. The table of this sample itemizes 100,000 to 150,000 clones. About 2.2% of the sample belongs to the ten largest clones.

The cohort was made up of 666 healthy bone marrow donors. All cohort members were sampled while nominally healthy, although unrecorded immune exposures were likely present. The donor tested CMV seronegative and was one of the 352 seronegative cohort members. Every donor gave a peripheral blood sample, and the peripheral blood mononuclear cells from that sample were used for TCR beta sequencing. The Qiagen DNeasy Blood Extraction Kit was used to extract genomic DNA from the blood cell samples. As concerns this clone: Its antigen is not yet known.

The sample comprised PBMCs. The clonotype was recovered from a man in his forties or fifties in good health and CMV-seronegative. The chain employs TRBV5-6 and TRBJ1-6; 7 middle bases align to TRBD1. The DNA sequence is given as TGTGCCAGCAGCGGGGGACAGCCCTTGGGCTCCTATAATTCACCCCTCCACTTT. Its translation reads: CASSGGQPLGSYNSPLHF.